The 32 T cell receptor beta chains below come from one sample, sequenced in a study of cytomegalovirus exposure and HLA in healthy donors. The PCR used 60 Vbeta and 13 Jbeta primers. The assay was immunoSEQ multiplex PCR, and TCRdb's table has in-frame clones only and misses some. Among 60,000 to 85,000 clones listed, around three quarters were seen once. The specimen sequenced was PBMCs. The receptor set was obtained from a male donor in good health and CMV-seropositive.

This rearrangement joins TRBV5-1 to TRBJ1-6; tentatively, D is TRBD1 (5 bases). The CDR3 loop spans 13 amino acids. Looked up from germline, CDR1 is SGHRS and CDR2 is YFSETQ. With 5 bases removed from V and 5 bases from J, the gap between germline ends came to 8 bases. CDR3 DNA: TGCGCCAGCAGGACAGAGAATAATTCACCCCTCCACTTT. Its translation: CASRTENNSPLHF.

This clone has just one count. This chain links TRBV5-1 with TRBJ1-5, with TRBD1 identical over 10 bases. The V segment lost 0 bases and the J segment 7 bases; nucleotides outside the gene matches: 4. The CDR3 has 15 amino acids. CDR1 is SGHRS and CDR2 is YFSETQ in the germline V gene. In nucleotides, the CDR3 is TGCGCCAGCAGCTTGGAGACAGGGGGCGACCAGCCCCAGCATTTT. It translates to CASSLETGGDQPQHF.

The chain uses TRBV7-2 and TRBJ1-5, with unresolved D. This CDR3 is 15 amino acids long. V was shortened by 5 bases and J by 6 bases, with 17 bases between the two germline ends. Germline loops: CDR1 SGHTA, CDR2 FQGNSA. The CDR3 DNA follows: TGTGCCAGCAGCCAAGAGGTAGGGAGGGTTCAGCCCCAGCATTTT. It codes for CASSQEVGRVQPQHF.

The chain uses TRBV29-1 and TRBJ2-3; the match to TRBD2 covers 8 bases. The CDR3 runs 13 residues. Germline CDR1 is SQVTM and CDR2 is ANQGSEA. The junction had 5 bases not matched to a gene; V was cut back by 6 bases and J by 3 bases. CDR3 sequence reads: CSVREGGTDTQYF. The CDR3 DNA follows: TGCAGCGTCCGGGAGGGCGGGACAGATACGCAGTATTTT.

The chain joins TRBV5-1 to TRBJ2-3, with TRBD1 as a possible D gene (6 bases). Germline assignment: CDR1 SGHRS and CDR2 YFSETQ. This CDR3 is 15 amino acids long. V was pared by 2 bases and J by 4 bases, with 14 bases between. In DNA, the CDR3 is TGCGCCAGCAGCTTACAGGGTCTTTCCGCAGATACGCAGTATTTT. It codes for CASSLQGLSADTQYF.

The chain is built from TRBV9 and TRBJ2-2; TRBD1 is a possible D gene (6 bases). Trimming stripped 6 bases from V and 2 bases from J, with 14 bases between. The CDR3 extends over 15 amino acids. CDR1 is SGDLS and CDR2 is YYNGEE in the germline V gene. The CDR3 region is CASTPGTLNTGELFF. The CDR3 DNA is TGTGCCAGCACCCCGGGGACACTCAACACCGGGGAGCTGTTTTTT.

This chain connects TRBV27 to TRBJ1-3; D remains ambiguous. The CDR3 has 15 amino acids. Trimming removed 5 bases from V and 0 bases from J, with 11 bases in between. The germline V gene has CDR1 MNHEY and CDR2 SMNVEV (reference sequence). This CDR3 is CASSRREGSGNTIYF. In DNA, the CDR3 is TGTGCCAGCAGTAGGAGGGAGGGCTCTGGAAACACCATATATTTT.

The table lists this clone with a few counts. The rearrangement uses TRBV14 and TRBJ1-2; D gene uncertain. The V gene lost 1 base and the J gene lost 4 bases, with 10 bases spanning the gap. Germline CDR1 is SGHDN and CDR2 is FVKESK. The CDR3 runs to 14 residues. The CDR3: CASSQARSTYGYTF. As DNA, the CDR3 is TGTGCCAGCAGCCAAGCCCGATCTACCTATGGCTACACCTTC.

This sequence joins TRBV4-1 and TRBJ1-2; 7 positions match TRBD1. Germline-derived CDR1 and CDR2 are MGHRA and YSYEKL. Losses at the gene ends were 4 bases for V and 0 bases for J; bases not matched to a gene: 8. The CDR3 loop spans 16 amino acids. The CDR3 DNA is TGCGCCAGCAGCCCGACGGGGACAGTAACTAACTATGGCTACACCTTC. This encodes CASSPTGTVTNYGYTF.

This chain connects TRBV27 to TRBJ1-3; D might be TRBD1 (5 bases). This CDR3 has 15 residues. The V end was cut by 6 bases, the J end by 0 bases, with 12 bases between. CDR1 and CDR2 (germline): MNHEY, SMNVEV (reference sequence). The CDR3 region is CASRPLTGSGNTIYF. DNA for the CDR3: TGTGCCAGCAGACCCCTCACAGGCTCTGGAAACACCATATATTTT.

V usage is TRBV19 and J usage is TRBJ2-1; 12 bases are shared with TRBD2. The germline V gene encodes CDR1 LNHDA and CDR2 SQIVND (reference sequence). The ends lost 3 bases at V and 7 bases at J; junction bases unmatched: 7. The CDR3 loop spans 16 amino acids. The CDR3 is CASSIPTSGRINEQFF. In DNA, the CDR3 is TGTGCCAGTAGTATCCCTACTAGCGGGAGGATAAATGAGCAGTTCTTC.

In its sample, this clone was seen a few times. The chain recombines TRBV5-1 with TRBJ2-2; 10 bases agree with TRBD1. The CDR3 length is 16 residues. J gave up 5 bases and V 1 base, and 5 bases lay outside the gene matches. Germline-derived CDR1 and CDR2 are SGHRS and YFSETQ. The CDR3, as DNA: TGCGCCAGCAGCTTGTCGGGACAGGGGCGGACCGGGGAGCTGTTTTTT. It encodes CASSLSGQGRTGELFF.

This clone was detected once. J is TRBJ2-2 and V is TRBV2, with 8 positions matching TRBD1. This CDR3 contains 15 residues. Trimming at V came to 4 bases and at J to 4 bases, leaving 5 bases not matched to a gene. Germline V gene lookup returns CDR1 SNHLY and CDR2 FYNNEI. The CDR3: CASSGQGLTTGELFF. CDR3 DNA: TGTGCCAGCAGTGGACAGGGGCTAACCACCGGGGAGCTGTTTTTT.

The chain carries TRBV10-3 and TRBJ2-3; 12 positions match TRBD2. V shed 4 bases and J 4 bases; nucleotides not matched to a gene: 9. The CDR3 spans 17 residues. Germline CDR1 is ENHRY and CDR2 is SYGVKD. Written as DNA, the CDR3 is TGTGCCATCAGTGGTGGGTTGACTAGCGGGAGCTCAGATACGCAGTATTTT. Its translation: CAISGGLTSGSSDTQYF.

This sequence joins TRBV5-6 and TRBJ2-7; 10 bases are shared with TRBD2. V lost 6 bases to trimming and J lost 3 bases; unmatched junction nucleotides: 15. CDR1 and CDR2 from the germline V gene are SGHDT and YYEEEE. This CDR3 spans 17 amino acids. CDR3 bases: TGTGCCAGCACCCGGACTAGCGGAACGGGGGCTTTCTACGAGCAGTACTTC. This codes for CASTRTSGTGAFYEQYF.

V gene TRBV7-2 combines with J gene TRBJ2-5, with 7 bases fitting TRBD1. This CDR3 is built from 14 residues. Germline-derived CDR1 and CDR2 are SGHTA and FQGNSA. The junction had 7 bases not matched to a gene; V was cut back by 4 bases and J by 5 bases. As DNA, the CDR3 is TGTGCCAGCAGCTCGGGACAGAAGAGGGAGACCCAGTACTTC. This codes for CASSSGQKRETQYF.

This chain uses TRBV2 with TRBJ1-1; TRBD1 is a possible D gene (6 bases). Per germline, CDR1 SNHLY and CDR2 FYNNEI. The V end was cut by 8 bases, the J end by 0 bases, with 13 bases between. This CDR3 has 14 amino acids. The CDR3 bases are TGTGCCAGCGGCCAACAGGGAATGAACACTGAAGCTTTCTTT. This translates into CASGQQGMNTEAFF.

This clone was detected only a few times. The rearrangement joins TRBV27 to TRBJ1-5, with D hard to call. The germline V and J ends were trimmed by 5 bases and 2 bases, with 19 bases remaining between them. The CDR3 runs 17 residues. Per the germline V gene, CDR1 is MNHEY and CDR2 is SMNVEV (reference sequence). The CDR3, as DNA: TGTGCCAGCAGTCGAAGGAGGGCTGGTGTGGGCAATCAGCCCCAGCATTTT. Translating it yields CASSRRRAGVGNQPQHF.

This rearrangement joins TRBV10-3 to TRBJ1-4; D gene ambiguous. The CDR3 spans 15 residues. Germline values: CDR1 ENHRY, CDR2 SYGVKD. V was clipped by 0 bases and J by 0 bases, with 5 bases between them. DNA for the CDR3: TGTGCCATCAGTGAGTCGGAGTCAACTAATGAAAAACTGTTTTTT. It translates to CAISESESTNEKLFF.

This clone was counted a few times. This sequence joins TRBV5-1 and TRBJ2-3; 9 positions match TRBD2. The CDR3 loop spans 16 amino acids. In germline, CDR1 is SGHRS, CDR2 YFSETQ. The J segment lost 7 bases and the V segment lost 4 bases, leaving 13 bases of the junction unmatched. The CDR3 nucleotides read TGCGCCAGCAGCCCATCGACTAGCGGCCGCACGAATACGCAGTATTTT. Its protein is CASSPSTSGRTNTQYF.

This sequence joins TRBV27 and TRBJ2-3, with D unclear. Germline values: CDR1 MNHEY, CDR2 SMNVEV (reference sequence). Trimming took 7 bases from V and 1 from J, leaving 9 bases between them. The CDR3 covers 13 residues. CDR3 coding DNA: TGTGCCAGCACCCTCCAGGGCACAGATACGCAGTATTTT. Translated, it gives CASTLQGTDTQYF.

The CDR3: CASPMRMDTEAFF. In nucleotides, the CDR3 is TGCGCCAGCCCGATGAGGATGGACACTGAAGCTTTCTTT. V and J are TRBV10-1 and TRBJ1-1; unclear D gene. The CDR3 runs to 13 residues. The germline gives CDR1 WNHNN, CDR2 SYGVQD (reference sequence). V was cut by 8 bases and J by 3 bases, with 13 bases left in between.

This clone came up a few times. CDR3 nucleotides: TGTGCCAGCAGCGTAGGGCGCACAGATACGCAGTATTTT. Amino acids: CASSVGRTDTQYF. The J gene is TRBJ2-3, the V gene TRBV9; D uncertain. The germline gives CDR1 SGDLS, CDR2 YYNGEE. The V end was cut by 0 bases, the J end by 1 base, with 3 bases between. There are 13 residues in the CDR3.

In this sample, this clone turned up once. The genes are TRBV2 and TRBJ1-1; D call uncertain. V gave up 4 bases and J gave up 1 base, with 10 bases separating them. The germline gives CDR1 SNHLY, CDR2 FYNNEI. The CDR3 spans 14 residues. The CDR3 loop reads CASSAGGRNTEAFF. The CDR3 bases are TGTGCCAGCAGTGCGGGAGGGCGGAACACTGAAGCTTTCTTT.

The chain has TRBV27 and TRBJ1-1, with 9 bases fitting TRBD1. J was trimmed by 8 bases and V by 8 bases; bases with no gene match: 6. Germline V gene lookup returns CDR1 MNHEY and CDR2 SMNVEV (reference sequence). CDR3 length: 12 amino acids. CDR3 bases: TGTGCCAGCGGAAGGACAGGGGAAGAAGCTTTCTTT. It translates to CASGRTGEEAFF.

This chain uses TRBV7-2 with TRBJ1-5; D may be TRBD1 (6 bases). V was pared by 1 base and J by 5 bases, with 6 bases between. Germline lookup yields CDR1 SGHTA and CDR2 FQGNSA. This CDR3 is built from 13 residues. CDR3 in DNA: TGTGCCAGCAGCTTAGACAGGGATCAGCCCCAGCATTTT. This translates into CASSLDRDQPQHF.

This chain links TRBV6-1 with TRBJ2-7; maybe TRBD2 (6 bases). The CDR3 contains 11 residues. CDR1 and CDR2 from the germline V gene are MNHNS and SASEGT. V gave up 7 bases and J gave up 4 bases, with 8 bases separating them. CDR3 nucleotide sequence: TGTGCCAGCAATCGGGGGTACGAGCAGTACTTC. It translates to CASNRGYEQYF.

The chain carries TRBV5-8 and TRBJ1-4; D is perhaps TRBD1 (5 bases). CDR1 is SGHTS, CDR2 YDEGEE, per germline. The CDR3 consists of 16 residues. The ends were cut back, 2 bases at V and 2 bases at J, with 13 bases in the middle. CDR3 protein: CASSFGGRPTNEKLFF. The CDR3 DNA is TGTGCCAGCAGCTTTGGGGGGAGGCCGACTAATGAAAAACTGTTTTTT.

This rearrangement joins TRBV28 to TRBJ2-1; TRBD2 is a possible D gene (6 bases). CDR3 length: 15 amino acids. Looked up from germline, CDR1 is MDHEN and CDR2 is SYDVKM. V gave up 7 bases and J gave up 8 bases, with 21 bases separating them. CDR3 sequence: CASNQGLRLLDEQFF. CDR3 DNA sequence: TGTGCCAGCAACCAAGGACTAAGGTTACTAGATGAGCAGTTCTTC.

This clone has a handful of counts. The chain uses TRBV7-9 and TRBJ2-7; D may be TRBD2 (6 bases). V lost 5 bases and J lost 1, with 15 bases in between. The CDR3 totals 15 residues. Germline CDR1 and CDR2: SEHNR and FQNEAQ (reference sequence). DNA for the CDR3: TGTGCCAGCAGCGGGAGACTAGATTGGTCCTACGAGCAGTACTTC. Its translation is CASSGRLDWSYEQYF.

This clone came up once. The genes are TRBV6-5 and TRBJ2-2; D call uncertain. V lost 2 bases and J lost 6, with 10 bases in between. Germline loops: CDR1 MNHEY, CDR2 SVGAGI. The CDR3 consists of 14 residues. CDR3 loop: CASSYDSLSGELFF. CDR3 nucleotide sequence: TGTGCCAGCAGTTACGACTCCCTGTCCGGGGAGCTGTTTTTT.

This sequence joins TRBV4-1 and TRBJ2-3; the match to TRBD2 covers 12 bases. V lost 4 bases and J lost 4; bases outside the gene matches: 15. Germline assignment: CDR1 MGHRA and CDR2 YSYEKL. The CDR3 contains 19 residues. Here the CDR3 reads CASSRSGTSGGPGADTQYF. CDR3 in DNA: TGCGCCAGCAGCCGCAGCGGCACTAGCGGGGGGCCGGGGGCAGATACGCAGTATTTT.